This is a list of T cell receptor beta chains from one sample in a study of identical twins. TCRdb used MiXCR to reprocess the 5' RACE reads, holding one entry per CDR3 protein. Here the sample spans 200,000 to 250,000 distinct CDR3 sequences, approximately 7% being singletons. These data also featured in a second study, about yellow fever vaccine responses in identical twins.

Source material: memory (CD45RO+) T cells sorted from blood. Receptors originate from a woman aged 18 to 35 in good health. Both conserved end residues are part of each CDR3. D genes are given only for firm matches. Some rows have no size entry. The others give once, few or many, or a class for an expanded clone.

V	D	size	J	DNA	CDR3
TRBV10-3	TRBD1	many	TRBJ1-6	TGTGCCATCAATCCGGGACAGTCCTCTAATTCACCCCTCCACTTT	CAINPGQSSNSPLHF
TRBV6-5	TRBD1	many	TRBJ1-6	TGTGCCAGCAGTTACGGGGGACAGGGACATTCACCCCTCCACTTT	CASSYGGQGHSPLHF
TRBV27	-	few	TRBJ2-7	TGTGCCAGCAGTCCTTTTTCCGGGACACGACTATACGAGCAGTACTTC	CASSPFSGTRLYEQYF
TRBV28	-	few	TRBJ2-3	TGTGCCAGCAGTTCAGGGGATATTAGCACAGATACGCAGTATTTT	CASSSGDISTDTQYF
TRBV27	-	-	TRBJ1-2	TGTGCCAGCAGAGCGACAGAAGGAGGCTATGGCTACACCTTC	CASRATEGGYGYTF
TRBV20-1	TRBD1	many	TRBJ1-2	TGCAGTGCTACCGGACAGGGTGCTCAGTATGGCTACACCTTC	CSATGQGAQYGYTF
TRBV28	-	many	TRBJ2-1	TGTGCCAGCAGTCTATTCGGGAGTGGTACCTACAATGAGCAGTTCTTC	CASSLFGSGTYNEQFF
TRBV21-1	-	-	TRBJ2-4	TGTGCCAGCAGCAAAGAAGGAGGGACAGGGTGGTTGGGCAAAAACATTCAGTACTTC	CASSKEGGTGWLGKNIQYF
TRBV3-1	-	many	TRBJ2-1	TGTGCCAGCAGCCAAGATCTGACGGGGGCCCGGAATGAGCAGTTCTTC	CASSQDLTGARNEQFF
TRBV28	TRBD2	many	TRBJ2-1	TGTGCCAGCAGTCCCCTCCCCGGACTAGCGGGAAATCGTTACAATGAGCAGTTCTTC	CASSPLPGLAGNRYNEQFF
TRBV5-1	-	many	TRBJ1-4	TGCGCCAGCAGACCGGATTCTGGCGAAAAACTGTTTTTT	CASRPDSGEKLFF
TRBV29-1	-	few	TRBJ2-5	TGCAGCGTTGAAAATTCCGGGACCGCGCTGGGGGAGACCCAGTACTTC	CSVENSGTALGETQYF
TRBV29-1	TRBD1	many	TRBJ1-4	TGCAGCGCCCGACCGGGACAGGGGTCTGAAAAACTGTTTTTT	CSARPGQGSEKLFF
TRBV2	-	few	TRBJ2-5	TGTGCCAGCATTGGGGGGAGCCAAGAGACCCAGTACTTC	CASIGGSQETQYF
TRBV28	-	-	TRBJ2-5	TGTGCCAGCAGGGAGGGACGGAAAGAGACCCAGTACTTC	CASREGRKETQYF
TRBV10-3	TRBD1	few	TRBJ2-2	TGTGCCATCAGTTCCCGGGACAGAACATTCACCGGGGAGCTGTTTTTT	CAISSRDRTFTGELFF
TRBV6-2/TRBV6-3	TRBD2	few	TRBJ2-3	TGTGCCAGCAGTTACTCGACCCTAGCGGGAGGAGAGGTCACAGATACGCAGTATTTT	CASSYSTLAGGEVTDTQYF
TRBV20-1	TRBD1	few	TRBJ2-4	TGCAGTGCGCAACCCCCGGGACAGCTTCAGTACTTC	CSAQPPGQLQYF
TRBV11-3	-	-	TRBJ1-1	TGTGCCAGCAGCTTAGGATCCCCTGAAGCTTTCTTT	CASSLGSPEAFF
TRBV20-1	-	-	TRBJ1-1	TGCAGTGCCGCCCGACAAAGAAACACTGAAGCTTTCTTT	CSAARQRNTEAFF
TRBV20-1	-	many	TRBJ2-4	TGCAGTGCCCGGGGAAAAAACATTCAGTACTTC	CSARGKNIQYF
TRBV7-6	TRBD1	many	TRBJ1-6	TGTGCCAGCAGCTTAGAGGGACAGGGAAATTCACCCCTCCACTTT	CASSLEGQGNSPLHF
TRBV10-2	TRBD1	-	TRBJ1-2	TGCGCCAGCAGTGATTCCGGGACAGGGACCTATGGCTACACCTTC	CASSDSGTGTYGYTF
TRBV5-1	TRBD1	few	TRBJ2-2	TGCGCCAGCAGCCCCGGCCTCGGACAGGGGTACACCGGGGAGCTGTTTTTT	CASSPGLGQGYTGELFF
TRBV2	-	-	TRBJ2-7	TGTGCCAGCAGTGTCCTCTACGAGCAGTACTTC	CASSVLYEQYF
TRBV10-3	TRBD2	few	TRBJ2-7	TGTGCCATCAGGACTAGCGGGAGCTTCTACGAGCAGTACTTC	CAIRTSGSFYEQYF
TRBV29-1	-	many	TRBJ2-7	TGCAGCGCCGAAAGTGGGACGAACGAGCAGTACTTC	CSAESGTNEQYF
TRBV20-1	TRBD2	many	TRBJ2-1	TGCAGTGCTGTGACTAGCGGGAGCGTTTTCTCCTACAATGAGCAGTTCTTC	CSAVTSGSVFSYNEQFF
TRBV7-9	TRBD2	-	TRBJ2-1	TGTGCCAGCAAACTAGGAGCGGGGGGGTTCGGCAATGAGCAGTTCTTC	CASKLGAGGFGNEQFF
TRBV3-1	-	few	TRBJ1-2	TGTGCCAGCAGCCAAGGAGAAGGGATCGGTGGCTACACCTTC	CASSQGEGIGGYTF
TRBV7-6	TRBD2	few	TRBJ2-1	TGTGCCAGCAGCTTAGTCGGGCGGGGGGTCTACAATGAGCAGTTCTTC	CASSLVGRGVYNEQFF
TRBV10-3	TRBD2	many	TRBJ2-3	TGTGCCATCAGTGCGGCCGGTCTAGCGGGGGCAACAGATACGCAGTATTTT	CAISAAGLAGATDTQYF
TRBV12-3/TRBV12-4	-	many	TRBJ2-7	TGTGCCAGCAGCCAGACAGGCAGGAGCTCCTACGAGCAGTACTTC	CASSQTGRSSYEQYF
TRBV11-2	-	few	TRBJ1-1	TGTGCCAGCAGCTTAGTCCTTGCTGGGGGGGCGAAAGCTTTCTTT	CASSLVLAGGAKAFF
TRBV10-2	-	many	TRBJ2-2	TGCGCCAGCACAGTCAGGGTTACCGGGGAGCTGTTTTTT	CASTVRVTGELFF
TRBV6-2/TRBV6-3	-	-	TRBJ2-5	TGTGCCAGCAGTCCCCGTTGGCAAGAGACCCAGTACTTC	CASSPRWQETQYF
TRBV7-7	-	-	TRBJ1-5	TGTGCCAGCAGACCTGACAGACGCAATCAGCCCCAGCATTTT	CASRPDRRNQPQHF
TRBV24-1	TRBD2	-	TRBJ2-2	TGTGCCACCAGTGGGTGGCGGGAGGACGACACCGGGGAGCTGTTTTTT	CATSGWREDDTGELFF
TRBV7-9	TRBD1	many	TRBJ1-4	TGTGCCAGCAGCCTCCTGGGACAGGAGAATGAAAAACTGTTTTTT	CASSLLGQENEKLFF
TRBV12-3/TRBV12-4	-	few	TRBJ1-2	TGTGCCAGCAGGAGGGAAATGGTCGGTGGCTACACCTTC	CASRREMVGGYTF
TRBV7-9	-	many	TRBJ1-1	TGTGCCAGCAGCTTAGCGGCCAGAGAGAACACTGAAGCTTTCTTT	CASSLAARENTEAFF
TRBV12-3/TRBV12-4	TRBD1	many	TRBJ1-6	TGTGCCAGCAGCCTGGGACAGGGCCATTCACCCCTCCACTTT	CASSLGQGHSPLHF
TRBV7-9	TRBD2	many	TRBJ2-2	TGTGCCAGCACCCACGCTCTAGCGGGAGTCTTCGGGGAGCTGTTTTTT	CASTHALAGVFGELFF
TRBV12-3/TRBV12-4	-	many	TRBJ1-3	TGTGCCAGCAGTTATTTTAAAAACACCATATATTTT	CASSYFKNTIYF
TRBV12-3/TRBV12-4	-	many	TRBJ2-1	TGTGCCAGCAGTCAAAACAACAACAATGAGCAGTTCTTC	CASSQNNNNEQFF
TRBV18	-	many	TRBJ1-1	TGTGCCAGCTCACCCACCGGGGGAGGCACTGAAGCTTTCTTT	CASSPTGGGTEAFF